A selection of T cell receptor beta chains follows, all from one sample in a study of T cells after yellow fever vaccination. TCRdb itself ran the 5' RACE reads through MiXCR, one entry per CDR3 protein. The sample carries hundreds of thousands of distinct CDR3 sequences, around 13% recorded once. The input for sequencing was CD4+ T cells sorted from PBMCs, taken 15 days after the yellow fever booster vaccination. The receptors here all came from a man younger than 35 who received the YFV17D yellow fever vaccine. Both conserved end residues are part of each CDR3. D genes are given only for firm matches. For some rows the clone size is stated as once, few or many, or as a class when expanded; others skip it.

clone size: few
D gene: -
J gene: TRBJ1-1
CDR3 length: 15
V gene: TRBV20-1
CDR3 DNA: TGCAGTGCTAGAGATTATCGGTTGGGTGAGACTGAAGCTTTCTTT
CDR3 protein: CSARDYRLGETEAFF

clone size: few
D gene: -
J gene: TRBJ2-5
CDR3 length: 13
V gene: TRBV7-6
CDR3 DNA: TGTGCCAGCAGTCGGGCTAACCAAGAGACCCAGTACTTC
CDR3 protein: CASSRANQETQYF

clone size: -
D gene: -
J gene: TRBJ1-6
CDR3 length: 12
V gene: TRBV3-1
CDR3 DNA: TGTGCCAGCAGCTCAAGGAGCTGGTCCCTCCACTTT
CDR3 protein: CASSSRSWSLHF

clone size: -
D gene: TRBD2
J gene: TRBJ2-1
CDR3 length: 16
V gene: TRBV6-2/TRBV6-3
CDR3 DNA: TGTGCCAGCAGTTCCGGACTAGCGGGAAAGGTCGGTGAGCAGTTCTTC
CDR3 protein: CASSSGLAGKVGEQFF

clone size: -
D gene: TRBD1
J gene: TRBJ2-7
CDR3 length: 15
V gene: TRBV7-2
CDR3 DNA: TGTGCCAGCAGCTTAGCCCTCGGACAGGTCCGCGAGCAGTACTTC
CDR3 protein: CASSLALGQVREQYF

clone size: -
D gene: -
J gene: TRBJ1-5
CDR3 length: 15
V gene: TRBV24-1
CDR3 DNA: TGTGCCACCAGCGGGGGGGTGGACGCGTGTCAGCCCCAGCATTTT
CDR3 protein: CATSGGVDACQPQHF

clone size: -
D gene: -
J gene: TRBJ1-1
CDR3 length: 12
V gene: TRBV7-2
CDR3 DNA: TGTGCCAGCAGCCGGGACAACACTGAAGCTTTCTTT
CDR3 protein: CASSRDNTEAFF

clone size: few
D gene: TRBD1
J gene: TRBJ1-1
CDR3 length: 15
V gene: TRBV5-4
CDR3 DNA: TGTGCCAGCAGCTTGTCTTGGACAGGTCCTAGAGAAGCTTTCTTT
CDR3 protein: CASSLSWTGPREAFF

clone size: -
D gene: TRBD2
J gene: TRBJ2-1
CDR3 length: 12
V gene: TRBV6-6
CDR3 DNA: TGTGCCAGCGCTAGCGGGGGCAATGAGCAGTTCTTC
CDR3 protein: CASASGGNEQFF

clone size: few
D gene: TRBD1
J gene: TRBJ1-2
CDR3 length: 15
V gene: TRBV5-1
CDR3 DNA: TGCGCCAGCAGCCAAAGGAGCGGGACAGGGGCCGGCTACACCTTC
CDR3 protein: CASSQRSGTGAGYTF

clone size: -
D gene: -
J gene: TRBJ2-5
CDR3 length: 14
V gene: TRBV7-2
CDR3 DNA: TGTGCCAGCAGCTCCCGGACAGTTCAAGAGACCCAGTACTTC
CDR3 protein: CASSSRTVQETQYF

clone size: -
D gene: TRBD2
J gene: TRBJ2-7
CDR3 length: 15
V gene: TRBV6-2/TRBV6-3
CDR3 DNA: TGTGCCAGCATCCACCCTGGACTAGCGGGGCACGAGCAGTACTTC
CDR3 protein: CASIHPGLAGHEQYF

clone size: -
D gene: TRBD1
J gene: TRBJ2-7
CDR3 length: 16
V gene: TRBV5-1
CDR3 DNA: TGCGCCAGCAGCTTGGCACCCTTCGGGACAGCCTACGAGCAGTACTTC
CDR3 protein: CASSLAPFGTAYEQYF

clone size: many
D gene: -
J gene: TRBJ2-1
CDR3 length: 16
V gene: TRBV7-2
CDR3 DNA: TGTGCCAGCAGCTTAGGGTGGGGGCGCACCTACAATGAGCAGTTCTTC
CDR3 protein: CASSLGWGRTYNEQFF

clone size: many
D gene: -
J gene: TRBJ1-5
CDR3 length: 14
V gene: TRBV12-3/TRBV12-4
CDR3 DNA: TGTGCCAGCCATCGTGGCTATAGCAATCAGCCCCAGCATTTT
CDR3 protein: CASHRGYSNQPQHF

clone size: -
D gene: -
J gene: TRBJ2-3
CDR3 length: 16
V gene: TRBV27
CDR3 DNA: TGTGCCAGCAGATCTGGGAGGCGGGGCCCCACAGATACGCAGTATTTT
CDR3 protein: CASRSGRRGPTDTQYF

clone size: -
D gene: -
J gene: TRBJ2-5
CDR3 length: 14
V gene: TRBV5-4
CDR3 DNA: TGTGCCAGCAGCTTTACTAGCCGCCAAGAGACCCAGTACTTC
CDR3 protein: CASSFTSRQETQYF

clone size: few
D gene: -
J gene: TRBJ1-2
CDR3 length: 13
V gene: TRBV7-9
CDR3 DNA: TGTGCCAGCGCCCCCGAAAGCGGCAGACCTGGGACCTTC
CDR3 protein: CASAPESGRPGTF

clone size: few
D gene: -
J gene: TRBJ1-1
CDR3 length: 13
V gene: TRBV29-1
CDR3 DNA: TGCAGCGTTGCTCAGGGCCGCGGCACTGAAGCTTTCTTT
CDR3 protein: CSVAQGRGTEAFF

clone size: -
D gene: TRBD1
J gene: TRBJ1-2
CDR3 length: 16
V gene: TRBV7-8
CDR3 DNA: TGTGCCAGCAGCTTAGGAGTTGGGACAGGGGAATATGGCTACACCTTC
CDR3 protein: CASSLGVGTGEYGYTF

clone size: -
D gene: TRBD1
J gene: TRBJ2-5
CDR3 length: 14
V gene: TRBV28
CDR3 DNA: TGTGCCAGCAGTCCGTACAGGGGTGGGGAGACCCAGTACTTC
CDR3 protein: CASSPYRGGETQYF

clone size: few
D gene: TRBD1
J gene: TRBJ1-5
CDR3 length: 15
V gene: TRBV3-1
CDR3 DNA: TGTGCCAGCAGCCGTTCCGGGACAGTCAATCAGCCCCAGCATTTT
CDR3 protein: CASSRSGTVNQPQHF

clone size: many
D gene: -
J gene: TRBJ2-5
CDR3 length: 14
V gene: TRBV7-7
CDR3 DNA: TGTGCCAGCAGCTTCGGACAGCCTGGCGGGACCCAGTACTTC
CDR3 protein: CASSFGQPGGTQYF

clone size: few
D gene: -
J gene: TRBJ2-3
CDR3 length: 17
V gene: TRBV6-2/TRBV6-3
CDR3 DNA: TGTGCCAGCAGTCGGCGGAGAATTAGTCCCGGTTCTGATACGCAGTATTTT
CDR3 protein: CASSRRRISPGSDTQYF

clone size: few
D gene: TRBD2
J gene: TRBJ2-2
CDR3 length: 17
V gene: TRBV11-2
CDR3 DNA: TGTGCCAGCAGCTCCCTAAGCGGGGGCCCGAACACCGGGGAGCTGTTTTTT
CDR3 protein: CASSSLSGGPNTGELFF

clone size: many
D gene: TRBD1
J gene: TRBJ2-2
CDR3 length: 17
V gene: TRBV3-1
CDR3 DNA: TGTGCCAGCAGCCGAGTACGGACAGGAGCAAACACCGGGGAGCTGTTTTTT
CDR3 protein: CASSRVRTGANTGELFF

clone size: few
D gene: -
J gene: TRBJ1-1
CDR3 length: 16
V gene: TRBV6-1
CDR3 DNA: TGTGCCAGCAGTGAAGCCCGACAGAGTAAAAACACTGAAGCTTTCTTT
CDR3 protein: CASSEARQSKNTEAFF

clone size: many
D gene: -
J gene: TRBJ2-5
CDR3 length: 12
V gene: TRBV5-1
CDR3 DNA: TGTGCCAGCAGCTTGGATGGGGAGACCCAGTACTTC
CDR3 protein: CASSLDGETQYF

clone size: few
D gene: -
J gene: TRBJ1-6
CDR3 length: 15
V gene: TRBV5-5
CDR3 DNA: TGTGCCAGCAGCTTGGGCATTATCGATAATTCACCCCTCCACTTT
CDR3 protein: CASSLGIIDNSPLHF

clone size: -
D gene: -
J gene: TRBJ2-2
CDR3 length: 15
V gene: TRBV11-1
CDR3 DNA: TGTGCCAGCAGCTTAGCGGGCGGCCGGTCCGGGGAGCTGTTTTTT
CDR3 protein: CASSLAGGRSGELFF

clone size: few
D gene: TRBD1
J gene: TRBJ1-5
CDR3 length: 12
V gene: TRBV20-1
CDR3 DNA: TGCAGTGCTGACAGGGGCAATCAGCCCCAGCATTTT
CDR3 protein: CSADRGNQPQHF

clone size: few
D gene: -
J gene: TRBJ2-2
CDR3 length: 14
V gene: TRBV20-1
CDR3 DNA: TGCAGTGCTAGCTTAGGGTCCAACACCGGGGAGCTGTTTTTT
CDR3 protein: CSASLGSNTGELFF

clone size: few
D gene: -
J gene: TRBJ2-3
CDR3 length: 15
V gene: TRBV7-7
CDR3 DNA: TGTGCTAGCAGCCCCGCAGGGGGGAGCACAGATACGCAGTATTTT
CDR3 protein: CASSPAGGSTDTQYF

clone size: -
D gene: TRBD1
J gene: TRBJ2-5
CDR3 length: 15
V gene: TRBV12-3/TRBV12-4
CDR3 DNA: TGTGCCAGCAGTCCTCCCACGACAGGGCGGGAGACCCAGTACTTC
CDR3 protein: CASSPPTTGRETQYF

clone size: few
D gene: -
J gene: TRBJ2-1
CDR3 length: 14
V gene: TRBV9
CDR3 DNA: TGTGCCAGCAGCGCAGGGAGCTCCTACAATGAGCAGTTCTTC
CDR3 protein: CASSAGSSYNEQFF

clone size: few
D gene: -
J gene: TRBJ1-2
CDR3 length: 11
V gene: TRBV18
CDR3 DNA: TGTGCCAGCTCGGACAGCGAAGGCTACACCTTC
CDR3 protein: CASSDSEGYTF

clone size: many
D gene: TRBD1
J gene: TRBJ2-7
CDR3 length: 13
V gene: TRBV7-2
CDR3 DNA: TGTGCCAGCAGCCGGGACAGGGTATACGAGCAGTACTTC
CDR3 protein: CASSRDRVYEQYF

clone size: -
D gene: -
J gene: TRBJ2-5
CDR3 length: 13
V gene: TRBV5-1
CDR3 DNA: TGCGCCAGCAGCGCAGGGGATCGAGAGACCCAGTACTTC
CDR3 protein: CASSAGDRETQYF

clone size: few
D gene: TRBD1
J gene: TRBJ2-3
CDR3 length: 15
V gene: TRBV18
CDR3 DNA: TGTGCCAGCTCACCGACAGGGGGCGGCACAGATACGCAGTATTTT
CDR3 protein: CASSPTGGGTDTQYF

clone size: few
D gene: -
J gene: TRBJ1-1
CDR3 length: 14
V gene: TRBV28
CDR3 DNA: TGTGCCAGCAGTTTCACATCAGTGAACACTGAAGCTTTCTTT
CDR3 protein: CASSFTSVNTEAFF

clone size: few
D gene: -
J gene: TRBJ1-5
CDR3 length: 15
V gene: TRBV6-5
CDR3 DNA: TGTGCCAGCAGTTACTCCGGGACGGCAGCCCAGCCCCAGCATTTT
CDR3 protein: CASSYSGTAAQPQHF

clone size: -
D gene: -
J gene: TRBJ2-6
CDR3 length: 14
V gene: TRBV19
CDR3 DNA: TGTGCCAGTAGTATAAGGGACGGGGCCAACGTCCTGACTTTC
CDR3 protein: CASSIRDGANVLTF

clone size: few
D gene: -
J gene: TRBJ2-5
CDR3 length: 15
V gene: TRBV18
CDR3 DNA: TGTGCCAGCTCACAGAGGCAGGGTATAATGGAGACCCAGTACTTC
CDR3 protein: CASSQRQGIMETQYF

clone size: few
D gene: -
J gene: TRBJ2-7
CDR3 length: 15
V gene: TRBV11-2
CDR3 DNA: TGTGCCAGCAGCTTAGATATCGACAGTGCCTACGAGCAGTACTTC
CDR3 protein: CASSLDIDSAYEQYF

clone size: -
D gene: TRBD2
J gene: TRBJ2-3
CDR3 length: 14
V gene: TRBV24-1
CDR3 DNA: TGTGCCACCAGGGTTAGCGGGGGAACAGATACGCAGTATTTT
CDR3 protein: CATRVSGGTDTQYF

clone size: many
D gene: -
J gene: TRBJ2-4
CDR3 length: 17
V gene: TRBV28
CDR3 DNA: TGTGCCAGCAGACAACCGACAGGCCGACTAGCCAAAAACATTCAGTACTTC
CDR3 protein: CASRQPTGRLAKNIQYF

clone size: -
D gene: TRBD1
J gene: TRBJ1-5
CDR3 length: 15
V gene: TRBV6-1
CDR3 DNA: TGTGCCAGCAGTGAAGGGACAGGGGCGGGTCAGCCCCAGCATTTT
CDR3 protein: CASSEGTGAGQPQHF

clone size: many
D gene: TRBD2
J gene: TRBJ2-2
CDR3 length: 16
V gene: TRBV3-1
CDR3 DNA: TGTGCCAGCAGCCAGGGACTAGCGGGGGAGACCGGGGAGCTGTTTTTT
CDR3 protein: CASSQGLAGETGELFF

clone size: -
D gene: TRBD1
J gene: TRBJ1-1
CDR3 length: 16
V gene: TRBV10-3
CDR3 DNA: TGTGCCATCAGTGAGGACTCCGGGACAGGGACCACTGAAGCTTTCTTT
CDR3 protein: CAISEDSGTGTTEAFF

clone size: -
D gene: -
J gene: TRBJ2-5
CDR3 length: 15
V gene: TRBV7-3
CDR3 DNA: TGTGCCAGCAGCTTCGGAGGGGGCCGGGAAAGGACCCAGTACTTC
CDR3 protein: CASSFGGGRERTQYF

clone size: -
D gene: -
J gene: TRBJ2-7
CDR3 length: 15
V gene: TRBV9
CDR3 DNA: TGTGCCAGCAGCGCCCAAAGGGGAGGAACCTACGAGCAGTACTTC
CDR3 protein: CASSAQRGGTYEQYF

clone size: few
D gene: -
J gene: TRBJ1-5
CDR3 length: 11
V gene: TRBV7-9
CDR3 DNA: TGTGCCAGCAGCTTGGGGGAGCCCCAGCATTTT
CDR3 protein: CASSLGEPQHF